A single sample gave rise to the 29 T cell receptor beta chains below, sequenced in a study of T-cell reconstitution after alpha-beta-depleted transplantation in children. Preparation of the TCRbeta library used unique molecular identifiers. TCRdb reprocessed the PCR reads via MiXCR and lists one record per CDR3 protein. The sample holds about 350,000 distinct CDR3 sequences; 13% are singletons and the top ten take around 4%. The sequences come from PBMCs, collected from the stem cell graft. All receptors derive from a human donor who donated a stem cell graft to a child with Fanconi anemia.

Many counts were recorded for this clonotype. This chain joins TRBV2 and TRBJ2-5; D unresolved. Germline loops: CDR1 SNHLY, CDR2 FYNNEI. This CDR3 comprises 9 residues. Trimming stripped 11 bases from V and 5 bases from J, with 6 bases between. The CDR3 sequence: CARGETQYF. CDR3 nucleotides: TGTGCCCGAGGCGAGACCCAGTACTTC.

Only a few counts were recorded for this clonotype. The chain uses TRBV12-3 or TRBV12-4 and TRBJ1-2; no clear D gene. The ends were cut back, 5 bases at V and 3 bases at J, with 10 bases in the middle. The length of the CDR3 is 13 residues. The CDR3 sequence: CASSRTRDYGYTF. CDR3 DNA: TGTGCCAGCAGTCGGACGAGGGACTATGGCTACACCTTC.

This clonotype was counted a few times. The CDR3 reads CAWSLELGSTNEKLFF. In nucleotides, the CDR3 is TGTGCCTGGAGCCTCGAGTTGGGGAGTACTAATGAAAAACTGTTTTTT. The gene calls are TRBV30 and TRBJ1-4; D not certain. The germline CDR1 and CDR2 sequences are GTSNPN and SVGIG (reference sequence). V was pared by 3 bases and J by 2 bases, with 16 bases between. This CDR3 spans 16 amino acids.

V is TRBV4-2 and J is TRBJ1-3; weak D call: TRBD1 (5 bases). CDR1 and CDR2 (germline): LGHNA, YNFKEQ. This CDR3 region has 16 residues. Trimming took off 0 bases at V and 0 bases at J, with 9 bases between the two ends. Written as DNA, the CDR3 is TGTGCCAGCAGCCAAGATGGGGCCGCCTCTGGAAACACCATATATTTT. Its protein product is CASSQDGAASGNTIYF.

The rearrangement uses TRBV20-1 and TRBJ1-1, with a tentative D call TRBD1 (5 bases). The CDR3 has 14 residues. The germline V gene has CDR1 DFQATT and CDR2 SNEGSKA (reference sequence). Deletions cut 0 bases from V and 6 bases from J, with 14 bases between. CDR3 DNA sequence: TGCAGTGCTAGAGAAGTACAGGTGGCCTCTGAAGCTTTCTTT. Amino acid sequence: CSAREVQVASEAFF.

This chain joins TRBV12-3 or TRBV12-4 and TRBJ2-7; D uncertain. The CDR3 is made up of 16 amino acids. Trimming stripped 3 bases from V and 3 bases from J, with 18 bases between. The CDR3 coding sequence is TGTGCCAGCAGTTTTGATACGGAAGAGACCGTCTACGAGCAGTACTTC. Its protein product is CASSFDTEETVYEQYF.

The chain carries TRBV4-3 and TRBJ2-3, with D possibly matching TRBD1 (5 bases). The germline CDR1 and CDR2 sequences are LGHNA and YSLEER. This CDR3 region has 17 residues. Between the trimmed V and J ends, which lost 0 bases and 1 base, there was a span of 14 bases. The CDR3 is CASSQDLGDVGTDTQYF. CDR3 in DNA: TGCGCCAGCAGCCAAGATTTAGGGGATGTTGGCACAGATACGCAGTATTTT.

CDR3 DNA sequence: TGTGCCAGCCAGTGCCGGGAGGGGGTAAACTCCTACGAGCAGTACTTC. Protein: CASQCREGVNSYEQYF. The V call is TRBV6-2 or TRBV6-3, the J call TRBJ2-7; TRBD2 aligns across 8 bases. With 8 bases clipped from V and 0 bases from J, the junction kept 12 bases outside the gene matches. The CDR3 runs 16 residues. Germline assignment: CDR1 MNHEY and CDR2 SVGEGT.

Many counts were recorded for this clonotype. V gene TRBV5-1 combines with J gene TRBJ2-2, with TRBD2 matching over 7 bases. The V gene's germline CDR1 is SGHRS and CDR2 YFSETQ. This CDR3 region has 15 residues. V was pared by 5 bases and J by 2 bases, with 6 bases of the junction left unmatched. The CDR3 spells CASRSSGSNTGELFF. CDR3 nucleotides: TGCGCCAGCAGATCTAGCGGCTCAAACACCGGGGAGCTGTTTTTT.

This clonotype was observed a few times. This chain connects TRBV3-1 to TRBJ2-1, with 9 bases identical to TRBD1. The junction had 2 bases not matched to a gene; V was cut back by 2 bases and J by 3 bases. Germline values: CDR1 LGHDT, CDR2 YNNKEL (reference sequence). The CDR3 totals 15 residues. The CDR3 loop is CASSQPGQGYNEQFF. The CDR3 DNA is TGTGCCAGCAGCCAACCGGGACAGGGCTACAATGAGCAGTTCTTC.

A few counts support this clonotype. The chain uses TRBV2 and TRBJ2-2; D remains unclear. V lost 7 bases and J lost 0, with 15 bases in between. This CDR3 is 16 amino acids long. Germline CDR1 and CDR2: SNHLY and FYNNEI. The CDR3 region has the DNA TGTGCCAGCAACCCGGACGGTCCATCGAACACCGGGGAGCTGTTTTTT. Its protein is CASNPDGPSNTGELFF.

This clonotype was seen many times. This CDR3 is CASSLGLLYGYTF. The DNA for the CDR3 is TGTGCCAGCAGCTTGGGACTGCTTTATGGCTACACCTTC. The chain employs TRBV11-2 and TRBJ1-2; TRBD1 might be the D (5 bases). Trimming cost V 3 bases and J 5 bases, with 10 bases left between them. The CDR3 spans 13 residues. Germline V CDR1 and CDR2: SGHAT, FQNNGV.

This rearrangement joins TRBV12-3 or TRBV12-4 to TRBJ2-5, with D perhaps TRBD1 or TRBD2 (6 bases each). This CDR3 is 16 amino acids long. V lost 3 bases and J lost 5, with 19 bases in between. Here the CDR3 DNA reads TGTGCCAGCAGTTTCTCATCCAGACGGAGGGGGGAGACCCAGTACTTC. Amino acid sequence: CASSFSSRRRGETQYF.

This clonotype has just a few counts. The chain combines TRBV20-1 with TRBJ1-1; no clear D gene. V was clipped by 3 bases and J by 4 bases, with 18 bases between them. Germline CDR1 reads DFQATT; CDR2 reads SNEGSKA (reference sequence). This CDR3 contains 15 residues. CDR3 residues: CSASARGGWGTEAFF. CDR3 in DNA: TGCAGTGCTAGCGCCCGAGGTGGTTGGGGCACTGAAGCTTTCTTT.

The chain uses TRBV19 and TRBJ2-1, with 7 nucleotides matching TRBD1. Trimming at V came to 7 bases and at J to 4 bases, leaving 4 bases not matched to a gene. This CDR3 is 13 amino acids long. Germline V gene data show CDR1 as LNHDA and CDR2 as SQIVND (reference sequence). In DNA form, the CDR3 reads TGTGCCAGTACCCTGACAGGGTACAATGAGCAGTTCTTC. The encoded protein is CASTLTGYNEQFF.

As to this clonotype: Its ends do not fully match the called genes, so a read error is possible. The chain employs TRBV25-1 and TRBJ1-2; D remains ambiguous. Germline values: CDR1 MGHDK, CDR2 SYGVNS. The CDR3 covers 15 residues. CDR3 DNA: TGTGCCAGCAGTGCAATCGACGGATTGAACTACGGCTACACCTTC. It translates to CASSAIDGLNYGYTF.

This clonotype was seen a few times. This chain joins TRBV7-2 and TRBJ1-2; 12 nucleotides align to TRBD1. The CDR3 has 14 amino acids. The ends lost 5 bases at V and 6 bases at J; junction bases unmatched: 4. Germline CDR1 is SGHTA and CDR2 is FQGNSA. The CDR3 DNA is TGTGCCAGCAGCCGGGACAGGGGGCTGAATGGCTACACCTTC. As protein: CASSRDRGLNGYTF.

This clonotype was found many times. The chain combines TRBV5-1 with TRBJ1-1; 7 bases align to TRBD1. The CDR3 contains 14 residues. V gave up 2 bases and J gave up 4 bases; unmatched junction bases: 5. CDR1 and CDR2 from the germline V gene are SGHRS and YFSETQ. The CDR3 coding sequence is TGCGCCAGCAGCTTCGTGACAGGGTCCACTGAAGCTTTCTTT. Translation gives CASSFVTGSTEAFF.

CDR3 sequence reads: CSAKATGDRRYEQYF. Written as DNA, the CDR3 is TGCAGTGCTAAGGCAACGGGGGACAGAAGATACGAGCAGTACTTC. V and J are TRBV20-1 and TRBJ2-7, with D perhaps TRBD1 (7 bases). Between the trimmed V and J ends, which lost 4 bases and 4 bases, there was a span of 20 bases. Germline V gives CDR1 DFQATT, CDR2 SNEGSKA (reference sequence). The CDR3 is 15 residues long.

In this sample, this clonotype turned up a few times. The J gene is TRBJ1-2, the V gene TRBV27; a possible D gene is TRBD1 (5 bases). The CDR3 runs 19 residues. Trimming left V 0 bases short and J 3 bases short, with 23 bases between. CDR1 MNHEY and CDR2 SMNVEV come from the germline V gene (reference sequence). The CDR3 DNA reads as TGTGCCAGCAGTTTATCGATAAGTGTGTCCTATAGGGGCCACTATGGCTACACCTTC. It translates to CASSLSISVSYRGHYGYTF.

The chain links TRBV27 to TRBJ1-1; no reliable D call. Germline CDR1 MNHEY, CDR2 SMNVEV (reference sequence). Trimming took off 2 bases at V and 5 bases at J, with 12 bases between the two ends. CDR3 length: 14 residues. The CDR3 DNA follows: TGTGCCAGCAGTTTAAAAAGTGATAGTACTGAAGCTTTCTTT. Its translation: CASSLKSDSTEAFF.

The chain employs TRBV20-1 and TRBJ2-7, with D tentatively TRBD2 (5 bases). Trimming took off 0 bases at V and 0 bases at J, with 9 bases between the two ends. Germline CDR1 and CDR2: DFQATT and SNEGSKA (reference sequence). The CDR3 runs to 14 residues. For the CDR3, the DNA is TGCAGTGCTAGAGACCCGACTATCTCCTACGAGCAGTACTTC. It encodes CSARDPTISYEQYF.

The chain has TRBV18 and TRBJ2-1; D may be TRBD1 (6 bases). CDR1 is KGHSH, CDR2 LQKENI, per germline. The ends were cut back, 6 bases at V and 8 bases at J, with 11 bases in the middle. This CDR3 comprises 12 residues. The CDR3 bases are TGTGCCAGCTCCTTTAAGGGGGATGAGCAGTTCTTC. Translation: CASSFKGDEQFF. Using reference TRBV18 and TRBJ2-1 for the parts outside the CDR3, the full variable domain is NAGVMQNPRHLVRRRGQEARLRCSPMKGHSHVYWYRQLPEEGLKFMVYLQKENIIDESGMPKERFSAEFPKEGPSILRIQQVVRGDSAAYFCASSFKGDEQFFGPGTRLTVL.

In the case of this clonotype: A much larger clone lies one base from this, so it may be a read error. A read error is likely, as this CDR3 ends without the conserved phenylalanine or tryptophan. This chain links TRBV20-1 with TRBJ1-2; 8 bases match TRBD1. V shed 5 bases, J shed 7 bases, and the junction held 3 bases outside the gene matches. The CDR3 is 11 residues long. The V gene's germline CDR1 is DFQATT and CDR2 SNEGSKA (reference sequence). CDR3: CSAFTGGGYTY. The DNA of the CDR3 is TGCAGTGCTTTTACAGGGGGTGGCTACACCTAC.

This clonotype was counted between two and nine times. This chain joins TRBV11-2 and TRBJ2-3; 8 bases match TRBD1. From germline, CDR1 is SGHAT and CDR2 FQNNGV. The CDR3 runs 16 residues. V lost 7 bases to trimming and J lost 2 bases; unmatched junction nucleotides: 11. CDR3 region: CASTHQTGDTTDTQYF. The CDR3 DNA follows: TGTGCCAGCACCCATCAGACAGGGGATACCACAGATACGCAGTATTTT.

CDR3 in amino acids: CASSEEGAYGYTF. CDR3 nucleotides: TGTGCCAGCTCAGAAGAGGGGGCGTATGGCTACACCTTC. The V and J genes are TRBV18 and TRBJ1-2, with 7 bases that match TRBD1. Looked up from germline, CDR1 is KGHSH and CDR2 is LQKENI. The V gene end was trimmed by 5 bases and the J gene end by 5 bases; junction bases not matched to a gene: 5. The CDR3 covers 13 residues.

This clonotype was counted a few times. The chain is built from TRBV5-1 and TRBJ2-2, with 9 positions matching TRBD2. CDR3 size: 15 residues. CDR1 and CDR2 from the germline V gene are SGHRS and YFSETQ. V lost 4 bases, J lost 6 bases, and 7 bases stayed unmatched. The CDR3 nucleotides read TGCGCCAGCAGCCGAGGCCAGCGGGGGGCCGGGGAGCTGTTTTTT. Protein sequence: CASSRGQRGAGELFF.

The chain's CDR3 is CASSLDFTRNQPQHF. CDR3 DNA: TGTGCCAGCAGCCTGGACTTCACCCGCAATCAGCCCCAGCATTTT. The genes are TRBV7-2 and TRBJ1-5; no reliable D call. V lost 5 bases, J lost 2 bases, and 13 bases lay in between. The germline V gene has CDR1 SGHTA and CDR2 FQGNSA. The CDR3 sequence is 15 residues long.

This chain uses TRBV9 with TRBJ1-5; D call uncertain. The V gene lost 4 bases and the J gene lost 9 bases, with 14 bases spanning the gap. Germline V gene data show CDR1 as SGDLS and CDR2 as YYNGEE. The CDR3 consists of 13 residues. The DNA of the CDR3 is TGTGCCAGCAGCCTTCGGACCGATTCGCCCCAGCATTTT. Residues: CASSLRTDSPQHF.